What follows describes a single TCR beta chain. Its antigen is undetermined. Single viable CD3+CD4+CD8-CD45RO+ cells were sorted as the memory CD4+ T cells. After thawing, CD4+ T cells were positively selected. The data belong to a study of memory CD4+ T cells and cytomegalovirus serostatus. Study summary: This sample comes from healthy Belgian adults, under 10 CMV seropositive, 24 seronegative.

Produced via immunoSEQ multiplex PCR; TCRdb's table is partial and in-frame only. The repertoire has some 48,000 clones, around 78% of them found once; the top ten carry approximately 0.7%. Findings of the study overall: A US-trained random forest predicted CMV serostatus with median AUC around 0.9.

Sequenced input: memory CD4+ T cells from blood. This TCR derives from an adult in good health and CMV-seronegative.

The CDR3 here is CASRPPRGGELFF. Written as DNA, the CDR3 is TGTGCCAGCAGGCCACCCCGGGGGGGGGAGCTGTTTTTT. V is TRBV28 and J is TRBJ2-2, with a weak D call TRBD2 (6 bases). Trimming left V 6 bases short and J 8 bases short, with 13 bases between. There are 13 residues in the CDR3. Germline assignment: CDR1 MDHEN and CDR2 SYDVKM. The full variable domain, in which reference TRBV28 and TRBJ2-2 provide the parts outside the CDR3, is DVKVTQSSRYLVKRTGEKVFLECVQDMDHENMFWYRQDPGLGLRLIYFSYDVKMKEKGDIPEGYSVSREKKERFSLILESASTNQTSMYLCASRPPRGGELFFGEGSRLTVL.